The 4 T cell receptor beta chains in this list originate from one sample, sequenced in a study of a mutant IDH1 vaccine in newly diagnosed glioma. The time point denotes: week 11, during vaccination. Vaccination comprised doses that each held 300 ug of mutant IDH1 20-mer peptide, plus topical imiquimod. TCRdb keeps only in-frame clones here, not all; method: immunoSEQ multiplex PCR. This repertoire shows over 60,000 clones, 89% found once; its top ten account for 1.5% to 2.5%. No antigen has been identified for these receptors. The sequencing used PBMCs, collected from a glioma patient whose treatment included an IDH1 peptide vaccine. These receptors were taken from a man between 40 and 49 years old with glioma.

The chain couples TRBV5-8 to TRBJ1-4; 9 bases are shared with TRBD1. The germline gives CDR1 SGHTS, CDR2 YDEGEE. V was clipped by 3 bases and J by 8 bases; unmatched bases: 11. CDR3 length: 16 amino acids. CDR3 nucleotides: TGTGCCAGCAGCTGGGGGACAGGGAGACGAGAAGAAAAACTGTTTTTT. This gives the protein CASSWGTGRREEKLFF.

The rearrangement joins TRBV14 to TRBJ2-2, with 8 nucleotides matching TRBD2. Germline lookup yields CDR1 SGHDN and CDR2 FVKESK. V trimming: 2 bases; J trimming: 5 bases; junction bases outside the gene matches: 13. CDR3 length equals 18 residues. The CDR3 DNA reads TGTGCCAGCAGCCAAATAAGTAGCGGGACGAGGGGAACCGGGGAGCTGTTTTTT. This sequence encodes CASSQISSGTRGTGELFF.

This chain uses TRBV11-2 with TRBJ1-4; perhaps TRBD1 as D (5 bases). The V gene's germline CDR1 is SGHAT and CDR2 FQNNGV. The germline V and J ends were trimmed by 3 bases and 8 bases, with 16 bases remaining between them. This CDR3 comprises 15 residues. The CDR3 reads CASSFSTGTLEKLFF. DNA for the CDR3: TGTGCCAGCAGCTTCTCCACCGGGACCTTAGAAAAACTGTTTTTT.

The chain has TRBV7-6 and TRBJ1-1; D is undetermined. This CDR3 is built from 16 residues. Trimming stripped 2 bases from V and 1 base from J, with 14 bases between. CDR1 is SGHVS and CDR2 is FNYEAQ in the germline V gene. CDR3: CASSLRSSVRNTEAFF. The CDR3 DNA reads as TGTGCCAGCAGCTTAAGGAGTAGTGTAAGGAACACTGAAGCTTTCTTT.